This T cell receptor (beta chain) was observed in a study of human T cells and chemical hapten exposure. Described time point: patch test 3, about 24 weeks after DPC sensitization. Treatment given: therapeutic diphenylcyclopropenone sensitization with weekly scalp DPC. It was from unfractionated whole blood that total RNA was extracted. This clonotype was detected only a few times. V gave up 4 bases and J gave up 10 bases; unmatched junction bases: 15. The CDR3 runs to 15 residues. Germline values: CDR1 SGHRS, CDR2 YFSETQ. TCRdb re-analysed the RACE reads in MiXCR, keeping a single row per CDR3 protein. This table holds 80,000 to 100,000 distinct CDR3 sequences, 11% found once.

The chain couples TRBV5-1 to TRBJ2-3; TRBD2 matches 7 bases. Sample: whole blood, taken in connection with sensitization to the hapten diphenylcyclopropenone (DPC). The origin of this receptor is a woman in her twenties or thirties with alopecia areata. Some clones in this sample may be carry-over from other donors' samples. The CDR3 DNA follows: TGCGCCAGCAGCCCGGGAGGCGGGACGCACTGGGCGCAGTATTTT. Translating it yields CASSPGGGTHWAQYF.